Below, one T cell receptor (beta chain) is given with its context. The source of the sample is a study of shared clonotypes between healthy human individuals. Study overall: There were three CD4 naive, three CD4 memory, two CD8 naive and one CD8 memory plates per donor.

Positively selected for CCR7, the CD45RO-negative cells used as naive CD8 cells excluded terminally differentiated effector memory CD45RA+ cells. Germline trimming cut 5 bases from V and 5 bases from J; bases unmatched to any gene: 3. Germline V lookup: CDR1 MDHEN, CDR2 SYDVKM. The CDR3 has 14 residues. Assay used: immunoSEQ multiplex PCR; TCRdb lists only in-frame clones, some missing. The sample lists about 590,000 clones; roughly 96% were seen once. The sequence derives from a woman between 25 and 40 years old in good health. The V gene is TRBV28, the J gene TRBJ1-1; TRBD1 agrees at 12 bases. The source material was naive CD8+ T cells sorted from blood. The CDR3 bases are TGTGCCAGCAGTGGGACAGGGGGCTGGACTGAAGCTTTCTTT. Protein product: CASSGTGGWTEAFF.